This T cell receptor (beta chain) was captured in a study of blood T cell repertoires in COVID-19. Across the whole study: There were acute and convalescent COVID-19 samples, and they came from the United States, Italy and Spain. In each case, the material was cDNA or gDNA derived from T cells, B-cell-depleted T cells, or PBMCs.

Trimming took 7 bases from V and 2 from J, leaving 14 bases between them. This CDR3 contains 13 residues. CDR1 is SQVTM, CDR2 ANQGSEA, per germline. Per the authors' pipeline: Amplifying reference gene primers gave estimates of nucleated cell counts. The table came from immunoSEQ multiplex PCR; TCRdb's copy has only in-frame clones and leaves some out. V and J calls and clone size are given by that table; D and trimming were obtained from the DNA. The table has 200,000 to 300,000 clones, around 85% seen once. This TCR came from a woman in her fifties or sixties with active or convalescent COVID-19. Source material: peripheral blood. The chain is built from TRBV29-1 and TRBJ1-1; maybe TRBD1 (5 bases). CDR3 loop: CSARTGVNTEAFF. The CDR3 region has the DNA TGCAGCGCCCGAACGGGGGTAAACACTGAAGCTTTCTTT.